The clone carrying this TCR beta chain appeared a few times. Its antigen is not known. Separate from the roughly 700-subject first cohort, the roughly 120-subject validation cohort was the one that the donors belonged to. The sample is drawn from a study of cytomegalovirus exposure and HLA in healthy donors. On the study more broadly: In a later analysis, the 120 or so validation repertoires were reported to have used the same platform as the roughly 610 first-cohort repertoires. Overall study results and limits: In vitro work confirmed that a few CMV-associated chains recognize CMV antigens.

This CDR3 contains 14 residues. Unmatched junction bases numbered 6, after V lost 6 bases and J lost 4 bases. The V gene's germline CDR1 is LNHNV and CDR2 YYDKDF (reference sequence). Measured with immunoSEQ multiplex PCR; TCRdb has only the in-frame clones, and not every one. This table holds some 140,000 clones, around 84% found once. Input material: PBMCs. This receptor was taken from a human donor in good health. This chain links TRBV15 with TRBJ1-2, with 9 bases lining up with TRBD1. The CDR3 protein is CATRAGQGIYGYTF. CDR3 in DNA: TGTGCCACCAGGGCAGGACAGGGGATCTATGGCTACACCTTC.